Shown below are 6 T cell receptor beta chains from a single sample sequenced in a study of T cell clonality in common variable immunodeficiency. General observations from the study: Reportedly, TCR beta sequences from common variable immunodeficiency showed fewer deletions and N-nucleotide insertions.

Their specific antigens are unknown. Produced via immunoSEQ multiplex PCR; TCRdb's table is partial and in-frame only. The data show around 21,000 clones, with none appearing a single time. Sequencing input: peripheral blood mononuclear cells. The receptors stem from a human donor with common variable immunodeficiency.

This clone was seen a handful of times. The read terminates 3 residues ahead of where the CDR3 ends, so the germline J gene completes it. This chain joins TRBV2 and TRBJ2-3; D gene unclear. The CDR3 length is 15 residues. Trimming shortened V by 1 base and J by 0 bases, and 8 bases separated the two germline ends. The germline V gene has CDR1 SNHLY and CDR2 FYNNEI. CDR3 bases read: TGTGCCAGCAGTGAAGAGGCCGTAAGCACAGATACG. This translates into CASSEEAVSTDT. The CDR3 in its entirety is CASSEEAVSTDTQYF.

This clone has only a few counts. The read halts 3 residues ahead of the CDR3 end, with the missing end drawn from the germline J gene. The gene calls are TRBV29-1 and TRBJ2-3; TRBD1 or TRBD2 may be the D gene (5 bases each). Germline V gene sequence: CDR1 SQVTM, CDR2 ANQGSEA. The CDR3 is 13 amino acids. Trimming shortened V by 3 bases and J by 4 bases, and 11 bases separated the two germline ends. CDR3 DNA (partial): TGCAGCGTTGACCAGGGAGTCCCAGATACG. Amino acids: CSVDQGVPDT. The complete CDR3 protein is CSVDQGVPDTQYF.

A word on this clone: The CDR3 extends 3 residues past the end of the read, so its final part is completed from the germline J gene. The chain employs TRBV19 and TRBJ1-5, with 8 bases matching TRBD1. This CDR3 spans 18 amino acids. Germline V lookup: CDR1 LNHDA, CDR2 SQIVND (reference sequence). After removal of 2 bases from V and 1 base from J, the junction contained 10 bases not matched to a gene. The CDR3 spells CASSIYHGQGASNQPQHF. The sequenced CDR3 bases are TGTGCCAGTAGTATATACCACGGTCAGGGGGCAAGCAATCAGCCC.

On this clone: The sequence runs out 3 residues before the end of the CDR3; the remainder is reconstructed from the germline J gene. The chain has TRBV6-2 or TRBV6-3 and TRBJ2-1, with 13 positions matching TRBD2. The CDR3 is 15 amino acids. The germline CDR1 and CDR2 sequences are MNHEY and SVGEGT. The V gene end was trimmed by 5 bases and the J gene end by 9 bases; junction bases not matched to a gene: 7. This CDR3 reads CASSPTSGRAGEQFF. CDR3 bases read: TGTGCCAGCAGTCCTACTAGCGGGAGGGCCGGTGAG.

Points on this clone: The observed sequence ends 3 residues before the CDR3 terminus, with the missing tail filled in from the germline J gene. The J gene is TRBJ1-4, the V gene TRBV7-2; D gene ambiguous. The CDR3 is made up of 12 amino acids. Germline V CDR1 and CDR2: SGHTA, FQGNSA. Trimming removed 5 bases from V and 8 bases from J, with 9 bases in between. The chain's CDR3 is CASSGGLEKLFF. The part of the CDR3 DNA that was read is TGTGCCAGCAGCGGCGGGTTGGAAAAA.

CDR3 sequence: CASSLNRDRGLAAFF. Incomplete CDR3 DNA: TGTGCCAGCAGCTTAAACCGGGACAGGGGGTTGGCG. This chain connects TRBV7-2 to TRBJ1-1; 11 positions agree with TRBD1. The CDR3 end lies 3 residues beyond the end of the read and is filled in from the germline J gene. Germline V CDR1 and CDR2: SGHTA, FQGNSA. The CDR3 runs 15 residues.